The 11 T cell receptor beta chains below all came from one sample that was sequenced in a study of shared clonotypes between healthy human individuals. The assay was immunoSEQ multiplex PCR, and TCRdb's table has in-frame clones only and misses some. The table lists fewer than 700,000 clones, approximately 95% of them singletons. CD45RO-negative cells were positively selected for CCR7, leaving out terminally differentiated effector memory CD45RA+ cells. Specimen: naive CD8+ T cells sorted from blood. These receptors were taken from a woman between 25 and 40 years old in good health.

This clone came up a few times. This rearrangement joins TRBV7-7 to TRBJ1-1; D unclear. Germline lookup yields CDR1 SSHAT and CDR2 FNYEAQ (reference sequence). Trimming cost V 5 bases and J 2 bases, with 12 bases left between them. The CDR3 sequence is 14 residues long. This CDR3 reads CASSPPAGNTEAFF. DNA for the CDR3: TGTGCCAGCAGCCCACCGGCAGGCAACACTGAAGCTTTCTTT.

This clone was recorded only once. The chain uses TRBV19 and TRBJ2-7, with D possibly called TRBD1 or TRBD2 (6 bases each). The germline CDR1 and CDR2 sequences are LNHDA and SQIVND (reference sequence). The V end was cut by 10 bases, the J end by 3 bases, with 19 bases between. This CDR3 is 14 amino acids long. CDR3 protein: CATSAGGGGYEQYF. DNA of the CDR3: TGTGCCACCTCGGCCGGAGGAGGGGGCTACGAGCAGTACTTC.

The V and J genes are TRBV28 and TRBJ2-2; D might be TRBD2 (7 bases). CDR3 length: 17 amino acids. Trimming removed 4 bases from V and 6 bases from J, with 21 bases in between. Germline V CDR1 and CDR2: MDHEN, SYDVKM. Here the CDR3 DNA reads TGTGCCAGCAGTTCCACCTCGGGGGGCGCTGGGGCCGGGGAGCTGTTTTTT. Translated: CASSSTSGGAGAGELFF.

The CDR3 DNA reads TGTGCCAGCAGTTTATTATGGGACAGGGGGGGTCAGCCCCAGCATTTT. Residues: CASSLLWDRGGQPQHF. V usage is TRBV28 and J usage is TRBJ1-5, with 11 bases that match TRBD1. The CDR3 loop spans 16 amino acids. CDR1 is MDHEN, CDR2 SYDVKM, per germline. V gave up 1 base and J gave up 6 bases; unmatched junction bases: 5. Drawing the rest from reference TRBV28 and TRBJ1-5, the complete variable domain is DVKVTQSSRYLVKRTGEKVFLECVQDMDHENMFWYRQDPGLGLRLIYFSYDVKMKEKGDIPEGYSVSREKKERFSLILESASTNQTSMYLCASSLLWDRGGQPQHFGDGTRLSIL.

The J gene is TRBJ1-1, the V gene TRBV7-9; D call uncertain. This CDR3 is 13 amino acids long. V was clipped by 7 bases and J by 0 bases, with 9 bases between them. Germline V gives CDR1 SEHNR, CDR2 FQNEAQ (reference sequence). The CDR3 DNA reads as TGTGCCAGCACGCGCGTTATGAACACTGAAGCTTTCTTT. Residues: CASTRVMNTEAFF.

The chain carries TRBV5-6 and TRBJ2-2; D is ambiguous. The V gene's germline CDR1 is SGHDT and CDR2 YYEEEE. V was shortened by 5 bases and J by 0 bases, with 8 bases between the two germline ends. This CDR3 has 14 residues. The CDR3 here is CASSLQANTGELFF. The DNA for the CDR3 is TGTGCCAGCAGTTTGCAGGCGAACACCGGGGAGCTGTTTTTT.

Note on this clone: The sample has other DNA sequences that encode this CDR3 too. The chain combines TRBV19 with TRBJ2-7; tentative D call: TRBD2 (6 bases). The germline CDR1 and CDR2 sequences are LNHDA and SQIVND (reference sequence). The V end was cut by 3 bases, the J end by 1 base, with 7 bases between. The CDR3 contains 13 residues. DNA of the CDR3: TGTGCCAGTAGTATCGGGGGTTCCTACGAGCAGTACTTC. Residues: CASSIGGSYEQYF.

This chain links TRBV23-1 with TRBJ1-5; D uncertain. TRBV23-1 is an ORF for which the function is uncertain. V was cut by 2 bases and J by 6 bases, with 17 bases left in between. The CDR3 spans 16 residues. The CDR3 loop reads CASSQLPRWEAQPQHF. The CDR3, as DNA: TGCGCCAGCAGTCAACTGCCCCGTTGGGAAGCTCAGCCCCAGCATTTT.

The rearrangement joins TRBV18 to TRBJ2-7; TRBD1 aligns across 9 bases. This CDR3 has 17 residues. The germline V gene encodes CDR1 KGHSH and CDR2 LQKENI. V shed 2 bases, J shed 3 bases, and the junction held 11 bases outside the gene matches. The CDR3 DNA sequence: TGTGCCAGCTCACCAGCCGGGACAGGGAAGGTGGTCTACGAGCAGTACTTC. It translates to CASSPAGTGKVVYEQYF.

The chain joins TRBV7-9 to TRBJ2-7; TRBD1 matches 8 bases. From germline, CDR1 is SEHNR and CDR2 FQNEAQ (reference sequence). The CDR3 length is 15 residues. J lost 4 bases, V lost 5 bases, and 10 bases had no gene match. CDR3 region: CASSDTTGDFYEQYF. The DNA of the CDR3 is TGTGCCAGCAGCGACACGACAGGGGATTTTTACGAGCAGTACTTC.

CDR3 coding DNA: TGTGCCAGCAGCTTACTAGCGTCCCACGAGCAGTACTTC. It yields the protein CASSLLASHEQYF. This chain links TRBV5-6 with TRBJ2-7; 7 nucleotides match TRBD2. Unmatched junction bases numbered 4, after V lost 2 bases and J lost 5 bases. The germline V gene encodes CDR1 SGHDT and CDR2 YYEEEE. The CDR3 runs 13 residues. The full variable domain, with the rest looked up from reference TRBV5-6 and TRBJ2-7, is DAGVTQSPTHLIKTRGQQVTLRCSPKSGHDTVSWYQQALGQGPQFIFQYYEEEERQRGNFPDRFSGHQFPNYSSELNVNALLLGDSALYLCASSLLASHEQYFGPGTRLTVT.